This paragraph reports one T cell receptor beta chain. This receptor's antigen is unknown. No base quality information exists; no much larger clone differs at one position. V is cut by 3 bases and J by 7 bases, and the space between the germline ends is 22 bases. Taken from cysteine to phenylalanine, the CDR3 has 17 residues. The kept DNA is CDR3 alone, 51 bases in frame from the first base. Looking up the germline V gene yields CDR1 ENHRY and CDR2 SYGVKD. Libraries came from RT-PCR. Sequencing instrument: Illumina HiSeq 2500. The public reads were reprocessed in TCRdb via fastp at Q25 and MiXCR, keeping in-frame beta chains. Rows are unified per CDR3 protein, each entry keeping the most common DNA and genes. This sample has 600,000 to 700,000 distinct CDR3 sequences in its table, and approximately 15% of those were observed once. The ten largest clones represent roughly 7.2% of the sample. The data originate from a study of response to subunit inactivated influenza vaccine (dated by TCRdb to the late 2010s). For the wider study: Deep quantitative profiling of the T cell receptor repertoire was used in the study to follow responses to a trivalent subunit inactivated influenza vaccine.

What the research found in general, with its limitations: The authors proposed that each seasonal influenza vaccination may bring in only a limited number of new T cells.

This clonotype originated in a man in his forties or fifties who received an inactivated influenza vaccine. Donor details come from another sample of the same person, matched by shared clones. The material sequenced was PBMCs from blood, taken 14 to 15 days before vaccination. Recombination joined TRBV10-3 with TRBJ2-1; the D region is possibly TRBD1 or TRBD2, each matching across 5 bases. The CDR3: CAISEVGTLSKGNEQFF. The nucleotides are TGTGCCATCAGTGAAGTTGGGACCCTTTCAAAGGGGAATGAGCAGTTCTTC.